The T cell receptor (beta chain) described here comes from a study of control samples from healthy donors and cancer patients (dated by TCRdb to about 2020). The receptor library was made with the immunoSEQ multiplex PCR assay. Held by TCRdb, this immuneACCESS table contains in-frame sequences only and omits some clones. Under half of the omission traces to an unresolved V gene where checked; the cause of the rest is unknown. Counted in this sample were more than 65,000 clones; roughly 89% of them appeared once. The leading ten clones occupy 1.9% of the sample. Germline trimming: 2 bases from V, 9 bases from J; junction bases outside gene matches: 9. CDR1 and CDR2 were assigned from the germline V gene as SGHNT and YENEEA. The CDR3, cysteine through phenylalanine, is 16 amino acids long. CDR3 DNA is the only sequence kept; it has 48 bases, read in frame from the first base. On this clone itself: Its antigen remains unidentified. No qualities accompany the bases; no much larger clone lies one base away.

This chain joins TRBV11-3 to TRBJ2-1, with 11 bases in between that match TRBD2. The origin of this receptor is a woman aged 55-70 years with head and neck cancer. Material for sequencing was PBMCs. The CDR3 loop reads CASSLNSLAGGTEQFF. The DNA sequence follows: TGTGCCAGCAGCTTAAATTCTCTAGCGGGAGGTACTGAGCAGTTCTTC. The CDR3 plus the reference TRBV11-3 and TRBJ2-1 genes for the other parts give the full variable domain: EAGVVQSPRYKIIEKKQPVAFWCNPISGHNTLYWYLQNLGQGPELLIRYENEEAVDDSQLPKDRFSAERLKGVDSTLKIQPAELGDSAVYLCASSLNSLAGGTEQFFGPGTRLTVL.